A single sample gave rise to the 9 T cell receptor beta chains below, sequenced in a study of lung T cells in sarcoidosis with Löfgren's syndrome. One entry per CDR3 protein, called by TCRdb with MiXCR from the reads. The data hold roughly 7,800 distinct CDR3 sequences, with about 21% observed a single time. Sequencing was done on a sample of CD4+ T cells from bronchoalveolar lavage fluid. These receptors came from a human donor with sarcoidosis (Löfgren's syndrome or another form), or a control subject (not recorded which).

This clonotype is medium-sized within its sample. The J gene is TRBJ1-5, the V gene TRBV4-1, with a possible D match to TRBD1 (6 bases). This CDR3 contains 15 residues. The germline V and J ends were trimmed by 1 base and 0 bases, with 7 bases remaining between them. Per germline, CDR1 MGHRA and CDR2 YSYEKL. The CDR3 DNA is TGCGCCAGCAGCCAAGGACAGGTTAGCAATCAGCCCCAGCATTTT. Translating it yields CASSQGQVSNQPQHF.

This clonotype came up many times. The genes are TRBV7-6 and TRBJ2-3; D possibly corresponds to TRBD1 (5 bases). Trimming stripped 0 bases from V and 0 bases from J, with 7 bases between. Germline V CDR1 and CDR2: SGHVS, FNYEAQ. The CDR3 totals 15 residues. The CDR3 DNA reads as TGTGCCAGCAGCTTAGCTGGGGCTAGCACAGATACGCAGTATTTT. Its protein product is CASSLAGASTDTQYF.

This clonotype was detected a few times. The V call is TRBV29-1, the J call TRBJ2-4, with D perhaps given as TRBD1 or TRBD2 (5 bases each). This CDR3 contains 12 residues. The germline CDR1 and CDR2 sequences are SQVTM and ANQGSEA. Trimming pared 4 bases from V and 7 bases from J, leaving 11 bases between. This chain's CDR3 is CSVGDGTNIQYF. DNA for the CDR3: TGCAGCGTTGGGGACGGAACGAACATTCAGTACTTC.

In this sample, this clonotype turned up many times. This rearrangement joins TRBV7-9 to TRBJ2-7; unclear D gene. Germline V gene sequence: CDR1 SEHNR, CDR2 FQNEAQ (reference sequence). This CDR3 is built from 14 residues. With 0 bases removed from V and 4 bases from J, the gap between germline ends came to 10 bases. Written as DNA, the CDR3 is TGTGCCAGCAGCTTAGCGCAGTCGGGTTACGAGCAGTACTTC. Translating gives CASSLAQSGYEQYF.

The chain couples TRBV20-1 to TRBJ2-4; the match to TRBD2 covers 9 bases. Germline CDR1 reads DFQATT; CDR2 reads SNEGSKA (reference sequence). CDR3 length equals 14 residues. The trim removed 0 bases at V and 9 bases at J, leaving 6 bases unmatched. CDR3 protein: CSARDRSSGTIQYF. The CDR3 region has the DNA TGCAGTGCTAGAGATCGGTCTAGCGGGACCATTCAGTACTTC.

This chain uses TRBV7-3 with TRBJ2-5; either TRBD1 or TRBD2 may supply D (5 bases each). Deletions cut 0 bases from V and 7 bases from J, with 9 bases between. The CDR3 extends over 13 amino acids. Germline lookup yields CDR1 SGHTA and CDR2 FQGTGA. The CDR3 loop reads CASSLTGAGTQYF. The CDR3 DNA reads as TGTGCCAGCAGCTTAACAGGGGCGGGGACCCAGTACTTC.

The gene calls are TRBV5-4 and TRBJ1-5, with a tentative D call TRBD1 (5 bases). The CDR3 contains 14 residues. Germline V gene lookup returns CDR1 SGHNT and CDR2 YYREEE (reference sequence). The V and J ends lost 4 bases and 5 bases respectively, with 13 bases between them. CDR3 sequence (DNA): TGTGCCAGCAGCATAGATGGGGCCGATCAGCCCCAGCATTTT. It is translated as CASSIDGADQPQHF.

As concerns this clonotype: An end of the junction does not agree with germline; a read error may underlie this. The chain uses TRBV3-1 and TRBJ2-5, with TRBD2 matching 8 bases. Germline values: CDR1 LGHDT, CDR2 YNNKEL (reference sequence). This CDR3 spans 15 amino acids. CDR3 region: CVSSQGRGVLRTQYF. DNA for the CDR3: TGTGTCAGCAGCCAAGGGCGGGGGGTCCTAAGGACCCAGTACTTC.

This chain links TRBV12-3 or TRBV12-4 with TRBJ1-3; D uncertain. V was shortened by 5 bases and J by 3 bases, with 8 bases between the two germline ends. This CDR3 spans 13 amino acids. CDR3 residues: CASSRTVGNTIYF. The CDR3 nucleotides are TGTGCCAGCAGTCGGACTGTTGGAAACACCATATATTTT.